The subject of this entry is one TCR beta chain. Its antigen is not identified. The data are from a study of T cell responses to AZD1222 COVID-19 vaccine. At the level of the study: Second-dose groups at about 4 or about 12 weeks were pooled.

Study outcomes and limitations: Epitopes outside B.1.351 and B.1.1.7 mutated regions reportedly drew nearly half of spike TCRs. Increases in Spike-specific TCR breadth and depth were seen after two AZD1222 doses. The sample set comprised mostly white British donors with more females, and clonal diversity was possibly underestimated.

Libraries were prepared by immunoSEQ multiplex PCR; TCRdb keeps only in-frame clonotypes and omits some of them. The repertoire holds approximately 160,000 clones, around nine tenths seen once, with 2.5% to 3.5% in the top ten. With 2 bases removed from V and 3 bases from J, the gap between germline ends came to 16 bases. This CDR3 is built from 16 residues. The germline V gene has CDR1 SGDLS and CDR2 YYNGEE. The TCR sequence derives from an adult in good health. Sample: peripheral blood, taken on day 0 of AZD1222 vaccination. The chain couples TRBV9 to TRBJ2-3; D tentatively fits TRBD1 or TRBD2 (7 bases each). CDR3 coding DNA: TGTGCCAGCAGCGTCAGCGGGACAGCCCTTACAGATACGCAGTATTTT. Amino acids: CASSVSGTALTDTQYF.